This record looks at one TCR beta chain sequence and its context. The method was immunoSEQ multiplex PCR; TCRdb's version includes in-frame clones alone and lacks a portion of them. The sample lists 57,000 or so clones; 90% were seen once. The sample originates from a study of T cell changes during pregnancy in multiple sclerosis. The TCR originated in a female donor in good health, enrolled as a control in a pregnancy study. The specimen comprised peripheral blood, sampled in the third trimester of pregnancy.

The CDR3 protein is CASSESGLAIYNEQFF. CDR3 sequence (DNA): TGTGCCAGCAGTGAATCCGGACTAGCGATATACAATGAGCAGTTCTTC. The rearrangement links TRBV6-1 to TRBJ2-1; 9 bases are a match to TRBD2. CDR1 and CDR2 from the germline V gene are MNHNS and SASEGT. The CDR3 is made up of 16 amino acids. The V and J ends lost 2 bases and 4 bases, in that order; junction bases with no gene match: 6.